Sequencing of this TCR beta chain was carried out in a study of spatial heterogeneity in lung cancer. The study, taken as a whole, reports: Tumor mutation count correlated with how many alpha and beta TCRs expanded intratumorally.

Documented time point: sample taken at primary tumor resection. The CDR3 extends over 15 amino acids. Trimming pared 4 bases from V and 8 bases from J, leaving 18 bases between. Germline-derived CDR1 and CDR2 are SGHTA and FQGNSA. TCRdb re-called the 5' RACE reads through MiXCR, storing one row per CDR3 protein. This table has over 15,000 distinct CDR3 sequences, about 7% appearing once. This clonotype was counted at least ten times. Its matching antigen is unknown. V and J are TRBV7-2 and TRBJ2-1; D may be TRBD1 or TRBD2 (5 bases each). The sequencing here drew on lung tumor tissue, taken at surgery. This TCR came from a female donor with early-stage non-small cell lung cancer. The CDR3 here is CASSSGLAPHDEQFF. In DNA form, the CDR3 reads TGTGCCAGCAGCTCGGGGCTAGCACCGCACGATGAGCAGTTCTTC.